One and the same sample provided the 15 T cell receptor beta chains below, sequenced in a study of chronic HIV infection and antiretroviral therapy (dated by TCRdb to 2013 to 2016). Library preparation was by 5' RACE. The sample was run on an Illumina MiSeq. TCRdb took the public reads, trimmed them with fastp at Q25, ran MiXCR for clone calling and kept in-frame beta chains. Every distinct CDR3 protein forms one entry, paired with its most common genes and DNA. For this sample there are about 38,000 distinct CDR3 sequences; roughly 8.2% appear just once. Clones ranked in the top ten supply around 2.9% of the sample. The sample consisted of peripheral blood. These receptors were collected from an adult who had HIV and had not received antiretroviral therapy, or was an uninfected healthy control (not recorded which).

This clonotype was recorded many times. This chain uses TRBV5-6 with TRBJ2-1; weak D call: TRBD2 (5 bases). Trimming took off 0 bases at V and 7 bases at J, with 11 bases between the two ends. The CDR3 length is 14 residues. Germline V CDR1 and CDR2: SGHDT, YYEEEE. CDR3 loop: CASSLDVRANEQFF. For the CDR3, the DNA is TGTGCCAGCAGCTTGGATGTGAGGGCAAATGAGCAGTTCTTC. Based on the CDR3 plus reference TRBV5-6 and TRBJ2-1, the full variable domain is DAGVTQSPTHLIKTRGQQVTLRCSPKSGHDTVSWYQQALGQGPQFIFQYYEEEERQRGNFPDRFSGHQFPNYSSELNVNALLLGDSALYLCASSLDVRANEQFFGPGTRLTVL.

This clonotype was observed at least ten times. The gene calls are TRBV12-3 or TRBV12-4 and TRBJ2-3, with unresolved D. There are 13 residues in the CDR3. Trimming stripped 4 bases from V and 5 bases from J, with 10 bases between. The CDR3 protein is CASSSNLGDTQYF. The CDR3 nucleotides are TGTGCCAGCAGTTCGAACCTCGGAGATACGCAGTATTTT.

This clonotype was seen repeatedly, ten times or more. The V gene is TRBV29-1, the J gene TRBJ2-1, with 8 nucleotides matching TRBD1. The germline gives CDR1 SQVTM, CDR2 ANQGSEA. Trimming removed 0 bases from V and 8 bases from J; junction bases left unmatched: 12. The CDR3 length is 16 residues. The CDR3 nucleotides read TGCAGCGTTGAAGATCCGGACAGGGACCGTTTCGATGAGCAGTTCTTC. This encodes CSVEDPDRDRFDEQFF.

A remark on this clonotype: A much larger clone differs from this one at a single base, so this may be a read error. The genes are TRBV29-1 and TRBJ1-1; 9 bases line up with TRBD1. The CDR3 has 13 amino acids. Looked up from germline, CDR1 is SQVTM and CDR2 is ANQGSEA. This CDR3 is CSARTGVDTETFF. The CDR3 nucleotides read TGCAGCGCAAGGACAGGGGTAGACACTGAAACTTTCTTT.

Many counts were recorded for this clonotype. J is TRBJ2-2 and V is TRBV19; 7 bases line up with TRBD1. The CDR3 loop spans 15 amino acids. Germline CDR1 LNHDA, CDR2 SQIVND (reference sequence). V lost 6 bases to trimming and J lost 3 bases; unmatched junction nucleotides: 7. CDR3 region: CASRGQDGDTGELFF. DNA for the CDR3: TGTGCCAGTAGAGGACAGGACGGGGACACCGGGGAGCTGTTTTTT.

The chain joins TRBV5-1 to TRBJ2-4; 7 nucleotides agree with TRBD1. This CDR3 is built from 15 residues. Looked up from germline, CDR1 is SGHRS and CDR2 is YFSETQ. V was clipped by 4 bases and J by 4 bases; unmatched bases: 8. CDR3 residues: CASSPRQGPKNIQYF. Here the CDR3 DNA reads TGCGCCAGCAGCCCCCGACAGGGCCCAAAAAACATTCAGTACTTC.

This clonotype was picked up many times. V gene TRBV6-5 combines with J gene TRBJ2-1; perhaps D is TRBD1 or TRBD2 (5 bases each). V was shortened by 7 bases and J by 15 bases, with 16 bases between the two germline ends. The CDR3 is 11 residues long. Looked up from germline, CDR1 is MNHEY and CDR2 is SVGAGI. DNA of the CDR3: TGTGCCAGCACCGACGGGGCTCTGACGTTCTTC. This sequence encodes CASTDGALTFF.

The sample holds a few counts of this clonotype. The V and J genes are TRBV29-1 and TRBJ2-3, with TRBD1 as a possible D gene (6 bases). Trimming stripped 8 bases from V and 2 bases from J, with 17 bases between. CDR3 size: 14 residues. Per the germline V gene, CDR1 is SQVTM and CDR2 is ANQGSEA. The CDR3 nucleotides read TGCAGCTACAGGGCTAGCATACTCACAGATACGCAGTATTTT. It is translated as CSYRASILTDTQYF.

This clonotype was counted at least ten times. The chain links TRBV4-3 to TRBJ2-2, with 7 positions matching TRBD2. CDR3 size: 14 residues. Germline-derived CDR1 and CDR2 are LGHNA and YSLEER. J gave up 7 bases and V 0 bases, and 2 bases lay outside the gene matches. CDR3 DNA sequence: TGCGCCAGCAGCCAAGATGGGAGGGACGGGGAGCTGTTTTTT. This sequence encodes CASSQDGRDGELFF.

This chain links TRBV7-2 with TRBJ1-4; maybe TRBD1 (6 bases). Germline loops: CDR1 SGHTA, CDR2 FQGNSA. CDR3 length: 15 amino acids. The V gene lost 5 bases and the J gene lost 8 bases, with 18 bases spanning the gap. CDR3 sequence reads: CASSPDHRVGEKLFF. The DNA of the CDR3 is TGTGCCAGCAGCCCCGACCACAGGGTAGGGGAAAAACTGTTTTTT.

This clonotype was detected many times. This chain links TRBV28 with TRBJ2-7, with a tentative D call TRBD1 (6 bases). The CDR3 has 14 amino acids. CDR1 is MDHEN, CDR2 SYDVKM, per germline. With 6 bases removed from V and 8 bases from J, the gap between germline ends came to 20 bases. Here the CDR3 DNA reads TGTGCCAGCAGCCGAACCCGGGACATTTCGAAGCAGTACTTC. Its translation is CASSRTRDISKQYF.

This clonotype showed up many times. The chain combines TRBV3-1 with TRBJ2-2, with a possible D match to TRBD1 (6 bases). This CDR3 has 20 residues. Per the germline V gene, CDR1 is LGHDT and CDR2 is YNNKEL (reference sequence). V lost 3 bases, J lost 1 base, and 24 bases lay in between. The CDR3 loop reads CASSQGQPPTELLNTGELFF. In nucleotides, the CDR3 is TGTGCCAGCAGCCAGGGACAACCTCCAACGGAACTTTTGAACACCGGGGAGCTGTTTTTT.

This sequence joins TRBV29-1 and TRBJ1-3; D remains ambiguous. The CDR3 is 13 amino acids. CDR1 and CDR2 (germline): SQVTM, ANQGSEA. V was trimmed by 7 bases and J by 3 bases, leaving 13 bases between them. CDR3 in amino acids: CSAERSDGNTIYF. The CDR3 DNA is TGCAGCGCCGAACGGTCCGATGGAAACACCATATATTTT.

This clonotype was detected ten times or more. The rearrangement links TRBV28 to TRBJ2-1; tentative D call: TRBD1 (6 bases). The CDR3 length is 14 residues. The germline gives CDR1 MDHEN, CDR2 SYDVKM. The V end lost 6 bases, the J end lost 4 bases, and 13 bases lay between the germline ends. The CDR3 nucleotides read TGTGCCAGCAGCACCCCCGGGACATACAATGAGCAGTTCTTC. It translates to CASSTPGTYNEQFF.

This clonotype has ten or more counts. J is TRBJ2-1 and V is TRBV6-2 or TRBV6-3, with D maybe TRBD1 (5 bases). The germline V gene has CDR1 MNHEY and CDR2 SVGEGT. V shed 3 bases and J shed 0 bases, with 6 bases lying between them. The length of the CDR3 is 14 residues. The DNA of the CDR3 is TGTGCCAGCAGTTATGACAGCTCCTACAATGAGCAGTTCTTC. This translates into CASSYDSSYNEQFF.